This TCR beta chain was retrieved from a study of PD-1 blockade in classical Hodgkin lymphoma. Study-wide results and caveats: Newly diagnosed patients had baseline TCR diversity that was reportedly lower than that of healthy donors.

Concerning this clone: Its target is not known.

The table came from immunoSEQ multiplex PCR; TCRdb's copy has only in-frame clones and leaves some out. The sample holds around 29,000 clones, 89% seen once. Time point denoted: newly diagnosed, previously untreated cHL patient sample. The study purified CD4+ T cells from thawed PBMCs using magnetic negative selection. PBMCs from untreated, newly diagnosed classical Hodgkin lymphoma were comparison samples. The CDR3 is 16 amino acids. V lost 2 bases and J lost 2, with 16 bases in between. The sample taken for sequencing was CD4+ T cells from blood. The TCR originated in a human donor with classical Hodgkin lymphoma. The chain uses TRBV23-1 and TRBJ2-7, with a possible D match to TRBD1 (5 bases). TRBV23-1 is an ORF, with its function uncertain. The CDR3 nucleotides read TGCGCCAGCAGTCAAACCCAGGACACTATAACCTACGAGCAGTACTTC. This gives the protein CASSQTQDTITYEQYF.